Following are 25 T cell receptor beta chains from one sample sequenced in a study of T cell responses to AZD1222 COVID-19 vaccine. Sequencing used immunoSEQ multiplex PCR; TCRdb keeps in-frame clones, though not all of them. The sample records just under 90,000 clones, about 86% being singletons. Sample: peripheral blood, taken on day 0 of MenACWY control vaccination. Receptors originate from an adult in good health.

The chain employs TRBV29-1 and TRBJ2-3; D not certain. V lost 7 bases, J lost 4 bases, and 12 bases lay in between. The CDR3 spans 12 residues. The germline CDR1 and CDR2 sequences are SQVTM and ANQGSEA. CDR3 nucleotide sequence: TGCAGCGACGACGGAAGGGCAGATACGCAGTATTTT. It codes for CSDDGRADTQYF.

Here the CDR3 DNA reads TGCGCCAGCAGCCAAGCGACTAGCACAGATACGCAGTATTTT. Translating gives CASSQATSTDTQYF. The gene calls are TRBV5-1 and TRBJ2-3; D gene ambiguous. This CDR3 is built from 14 residues. Trimming cost V 4 bases and J 0 bases, with 9 bases left between them. CDR1 and CDR2 (germline): SGHRS, YFSETQ.

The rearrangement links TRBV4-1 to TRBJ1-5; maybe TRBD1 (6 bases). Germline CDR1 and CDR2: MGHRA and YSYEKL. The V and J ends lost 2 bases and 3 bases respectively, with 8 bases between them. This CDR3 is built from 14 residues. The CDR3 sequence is CASSQTGFNQPQHF. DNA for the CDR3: TGCGCCAGCAGCCAAACAGGGTTCAATCAGCCCCAGCATTTT.

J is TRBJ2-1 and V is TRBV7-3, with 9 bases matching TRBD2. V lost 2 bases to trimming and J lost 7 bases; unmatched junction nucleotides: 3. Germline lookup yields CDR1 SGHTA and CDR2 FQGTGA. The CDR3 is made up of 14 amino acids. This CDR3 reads CASSLAGGHNEQFF. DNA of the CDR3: TGTGCCAGCAGCTTAGCGGGGGGGCATAATGAGCAGTTCTTC.

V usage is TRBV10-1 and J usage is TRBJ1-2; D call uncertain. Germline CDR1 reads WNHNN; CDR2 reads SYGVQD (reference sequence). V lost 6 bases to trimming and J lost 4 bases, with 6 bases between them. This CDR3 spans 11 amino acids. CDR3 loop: CASRAAYGYTF. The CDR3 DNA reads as TGCGCCAGCAGGGCAGCCTATGGCTACACCTTC.

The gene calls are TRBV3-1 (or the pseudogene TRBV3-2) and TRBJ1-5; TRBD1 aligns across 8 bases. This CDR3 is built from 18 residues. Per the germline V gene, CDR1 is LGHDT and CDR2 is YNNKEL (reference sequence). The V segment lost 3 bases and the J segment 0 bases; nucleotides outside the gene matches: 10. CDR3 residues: CASSQKSAGTGSNQPQHF. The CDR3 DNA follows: TGTGCCAGCAGCCAGAAAAGTGCCGGGACAGGTAGCAATCAGCCCCAGCATTTT.

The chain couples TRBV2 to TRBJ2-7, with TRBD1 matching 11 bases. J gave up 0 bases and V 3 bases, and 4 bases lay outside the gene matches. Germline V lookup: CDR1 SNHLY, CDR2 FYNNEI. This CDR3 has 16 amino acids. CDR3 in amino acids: CASSEGTGGYSYEQYF. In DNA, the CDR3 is TGTGCCAGCAGTGAGGGGACAGGGGGTTACTCCTACGAGCAGTACTTC.

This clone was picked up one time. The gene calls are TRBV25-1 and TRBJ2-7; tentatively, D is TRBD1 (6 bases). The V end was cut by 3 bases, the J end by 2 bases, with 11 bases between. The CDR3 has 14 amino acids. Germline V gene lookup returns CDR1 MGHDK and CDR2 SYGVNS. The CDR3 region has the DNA TGTGCCAGCAGTGAGGCAGGGGCTACCTACGAGCAGTACTTC. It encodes CASSEAGATYEQYF.

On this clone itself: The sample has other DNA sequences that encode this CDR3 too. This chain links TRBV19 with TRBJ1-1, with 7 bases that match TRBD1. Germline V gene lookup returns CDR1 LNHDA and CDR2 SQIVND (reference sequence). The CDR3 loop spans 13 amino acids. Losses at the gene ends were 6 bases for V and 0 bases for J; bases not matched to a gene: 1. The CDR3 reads CASSTGVNTEAFF. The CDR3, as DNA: TGTGCCAGTAGCACAGGGGTGAACACTGAAGCTTTCTTT.

The CDR3 protein is CASSLTSPPGEQFF. The CDR3 DNA reads as TGTGCCAGCAGCTTAACTAGCCCACCGGGTGAGCAGTTCTTC. The J gene is TRBJ2-1, the V gene TRBV7-3; D not resolved. The germline V and J ends were trimmed by 0 bases and 9 bases, with 12 bases remaining between them. Looked up from germline, CDR1 is SGHTA and CDR2 is FQGTGA. This CDR3 spans 14 amino acids.

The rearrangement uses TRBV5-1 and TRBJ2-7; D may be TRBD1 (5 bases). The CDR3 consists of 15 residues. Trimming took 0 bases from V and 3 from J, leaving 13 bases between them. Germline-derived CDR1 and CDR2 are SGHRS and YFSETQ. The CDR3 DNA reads TGCGCCAGCAGCTTGGACCAGGGTTCCATCTACGAGCAGTACTTC. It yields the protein CASSLDQGSIYEQYF.

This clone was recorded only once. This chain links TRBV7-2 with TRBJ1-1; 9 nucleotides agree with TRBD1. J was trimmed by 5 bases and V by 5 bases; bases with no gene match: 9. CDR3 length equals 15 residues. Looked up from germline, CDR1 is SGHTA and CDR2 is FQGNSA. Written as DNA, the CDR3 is TGTGCCAGCAGCACCCAAACAGGGGGCTGGACTGAAGCTTTCTTT. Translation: CASSTQTGGWTEAFF.

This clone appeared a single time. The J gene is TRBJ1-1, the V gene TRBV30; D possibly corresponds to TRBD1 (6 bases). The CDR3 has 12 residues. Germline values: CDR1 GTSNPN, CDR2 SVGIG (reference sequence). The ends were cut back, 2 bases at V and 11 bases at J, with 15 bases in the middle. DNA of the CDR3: TGTGCCTGGAGTTCGCCAACAGGGACGGCTTTCTTT. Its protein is CAWSSPTGTAFF.

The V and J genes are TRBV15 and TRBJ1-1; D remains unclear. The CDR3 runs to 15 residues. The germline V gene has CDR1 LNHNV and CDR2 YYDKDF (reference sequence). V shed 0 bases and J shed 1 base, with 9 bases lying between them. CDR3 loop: CATSRDRAANTEAFF. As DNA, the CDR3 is TGTGCCACCAGCAGAGATCGAGCAGCGAACACTGAAGCTTTCTTT.

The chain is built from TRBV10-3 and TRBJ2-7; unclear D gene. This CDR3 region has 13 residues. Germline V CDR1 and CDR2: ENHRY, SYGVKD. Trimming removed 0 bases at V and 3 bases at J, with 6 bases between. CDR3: CAISESEFYEQYF. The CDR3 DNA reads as TGTGCCATCAGTGAGTCTGAGTTCTACGAGCAGTACTTC.

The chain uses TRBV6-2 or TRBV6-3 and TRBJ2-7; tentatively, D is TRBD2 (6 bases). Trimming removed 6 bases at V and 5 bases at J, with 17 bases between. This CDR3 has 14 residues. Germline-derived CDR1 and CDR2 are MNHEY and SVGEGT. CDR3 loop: CASSSAGGVHEQYF. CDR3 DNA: TGTGCCAGCAGCTCGGCAGGCGGGGTCCACGAGCAGTACTTC.

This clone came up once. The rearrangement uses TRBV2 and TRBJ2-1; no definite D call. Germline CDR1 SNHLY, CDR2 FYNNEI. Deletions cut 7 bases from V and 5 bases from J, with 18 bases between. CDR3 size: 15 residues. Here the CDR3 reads CASTSGLLSNNEQFF. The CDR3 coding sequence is TGTGCCAGCACCTCTGGGCTACTCAGCAACAATGAGCAGTTCTTC.

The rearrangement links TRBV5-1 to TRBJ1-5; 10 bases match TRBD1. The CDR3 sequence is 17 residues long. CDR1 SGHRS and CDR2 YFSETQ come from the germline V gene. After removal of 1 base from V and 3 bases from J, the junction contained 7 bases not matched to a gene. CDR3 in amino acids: CASSLSGQGDINQPQHF. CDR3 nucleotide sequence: TGCGCCAGCAGCTTGTCCGGACAGGGGGATATCAATCAGCCCCAGCATTTT.

DNA of the CDR3: TGTGCCAGCAGCGCTGGACTAGCGAACAATGAGCAGTTCTTC. It is translated as CASSAGLANNEQFF. The chain combines TRBV9 with TRBJ2-1, with TRBD2 matching 9 bases. The ends lost 3 bases at V and 5 bases at J; junction bases unmatched: 3. The CDR3 extends over 14 amino acids. CDR1 is SGDLS and CDR2 is YYNGEE in the germline V gene.

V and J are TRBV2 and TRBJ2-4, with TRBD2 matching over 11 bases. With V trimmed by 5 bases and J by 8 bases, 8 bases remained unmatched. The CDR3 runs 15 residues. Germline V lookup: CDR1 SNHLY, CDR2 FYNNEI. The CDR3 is CASSHSGGAADIQYF. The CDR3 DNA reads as TGTGCCAGCAGTCATAGCGGGGGGGCCGCGGACATTCAGTACTTC.

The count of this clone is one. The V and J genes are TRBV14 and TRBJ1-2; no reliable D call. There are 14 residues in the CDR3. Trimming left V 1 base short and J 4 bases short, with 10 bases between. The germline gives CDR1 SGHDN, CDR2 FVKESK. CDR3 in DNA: TGTGCCAGCAGCCAAGGACGGACTAGCTATGGCTACACCTTC. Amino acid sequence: CASSQGRTSYGYTF.

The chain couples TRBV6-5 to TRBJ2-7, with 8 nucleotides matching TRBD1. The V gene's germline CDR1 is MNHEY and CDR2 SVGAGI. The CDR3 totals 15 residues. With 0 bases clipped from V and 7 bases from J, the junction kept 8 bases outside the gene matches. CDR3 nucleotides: TGTGCCAGCAGTTACTCTCCGGGACAGGAGACGGAGCAGTACTTC. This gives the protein CASSYSPGQETEQYF.

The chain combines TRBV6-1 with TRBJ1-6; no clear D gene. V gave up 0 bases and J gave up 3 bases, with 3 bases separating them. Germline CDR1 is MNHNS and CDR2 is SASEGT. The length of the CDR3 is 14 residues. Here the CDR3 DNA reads TGTGCCAGCAGTGAAGCTGACTATAATTCACCCCTCCACTTT. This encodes CASSEADYNSPLHF.

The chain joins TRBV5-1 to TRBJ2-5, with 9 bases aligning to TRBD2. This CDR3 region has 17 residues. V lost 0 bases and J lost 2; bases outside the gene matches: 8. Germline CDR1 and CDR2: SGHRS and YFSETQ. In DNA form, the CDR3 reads TGCGCCAGCAGCTTGGTTCGGGGACTAGCCTTACAAGAGACCCAGTACTTC. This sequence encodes CASSLVRGLALQETQYF. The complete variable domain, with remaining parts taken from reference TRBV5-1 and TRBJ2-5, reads KAGVTQTPRYLIKTRGQQVTLSCSPISGHRSVSWYQQTPGQGLQFLFEYFSETQRNKGNFPGRFSGRQFSNSRSEMNVSTLELGDSALYLCASSLVRGLALQETQYFGPGTRLLVL.

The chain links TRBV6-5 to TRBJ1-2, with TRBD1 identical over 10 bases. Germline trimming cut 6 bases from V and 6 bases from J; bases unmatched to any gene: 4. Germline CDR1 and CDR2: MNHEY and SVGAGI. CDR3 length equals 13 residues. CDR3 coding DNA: TGTGCCAGCAGCGGGGGACAGGGGAATGGCTACACCTTC. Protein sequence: CASSGGQGNGYTF.